The 15 T cell receptor beta chains presented below share a single source sample, sequenced in a study of T-cell reconstitution after alpha-beta-depleted transplantation in children. Preparation of the TCRbeta library was carried out with unique molecular identifiers. TCRdb re-called the PCR reads through MiXCR, storing one row per CDR3 protein. This table has tens of thousands of distinct CDR3 sequences, roughly 52% appearing once. The source material was peripheral blood, sampled before TCRalphabeta/CD19-depleted stem cell transplant. These receptors all come from a boy under three years old with SCID, due to receive a stem cell transplant.

V is TRBV23-1 and J is TRBJ2-2; D is uncertain. TRBV23-1 is treated as an ORF (open reading frame) with a function not yet certain. The V and J ends lost 0 bases and 0 bases respectively, with 8 bases between them. The CDR3 has 16 residues. The CDR3 bases are TGCGCCAGCAGTCAATCCCCAGCTCCGAACACCGGGGAGCTGTTTTTT. Translated, it gives CASSQSPAPNTGELFF.

This clonotype was found many times. The CDR3 bases are TGCAGTGCTAGTGAGGGAGCGGGGGAATACAATGAGCAGTTCTTC. It specifies CSASEGAGEYNEQFF. The chain employs TRBV20-1 and TRBJ2-1; 8 bases agree with TRBD2. Germline CDR1 is DFQATT and CDR2 is SNEGSKA (reference sequence). Losses at the gene ends were 3 bases for V and 4 bases for J; bases not matched to a gene: 8. The CDR3 runs 15 residues.

The gene calls are TRBV5-1 and TRBJ2-7; D might be TRBD1 (6 bases). The CDR3 runs to 12 residues. Per germline, CDR1 SGHRS and CDR2 YFSETQ. V lost 4 bases and J lost 5, with 10 bases in between. CDR3 sequence (DNA): TGCGCCAGCAGCCTAACAGGGCACGAGCAGTACTTC. It encodes CASSLTGHEQYF.

The DNA of the CDR3 is TGTGCCAGTAGTTATGGACAGGGTACATTATCAGATACGCAGTATTTT. This codes for CASSYGQGTLSDTQYF. J is TRBJ2-3 and V is TRBV19, with 8 bases aligning to TRBD1. The CDR3 runs to 16 residues. The V segment lost 5 bases and the J segment 4 bases; nucleotides outside the gene matches: 11. The germline V gene has CDR1 LNHDA and CDR2 SQIVND (reference sequence).

The CDR3 reads CSASPGSYEQYF. CDR3 sequence (DNA): TGCAGTGCTAGTCCGGGGTCCTACGAGCAGTACTTC. The chain employs TRBV20-1 and TRBJ2-7; tentative D call: TRBD2 (5 bases). Trimming removed 3 bases from V and 1 base from J, with 7 bases in between. The V gene's germline CDR1 is DFQATT and CDR2 SNEGSKA (reference sequence). This CDR3 comprises 12 residues.

This clonotype showed up just a few times. The chain combines TRBV5-1 with TRBJ2-7; the D is unclear. Trimming shortened V by 0 bases and J by 5 bases, and 18 bases separated the two germline ends. Germline CDR1 and CDR2: SGHRS and YFSETQ. The CDR3 is made up of 16 amino acids. In DNA, the CDR3 is TGCGCCAGCAGCTTGGGGATGGCAGCCATTGTGGACGAGCAGTACTTC. It codes for CASSLGMAAIVDEQYF.

The rearrangement links TRBV12-3 or TRBV12-4 to TRBJ1-2; a possible D gene is TRBD1 (5 bases). V gave up 0 bases and J gave up 7 bases, with 6 bases separating them. The CDR3 length is 12 residues. CDR3 nucleotide sequence: TGTGCCAGCAGTTTAGCAGGGGCTGGCTACACCTTC. As protein: CASSLAGAGYTF.

This chain joins TRBV4-2 and TRBJ2-6, with TRBD2 matching 8 bases. Germline CDR1 reads LGHNA; CDR2 reads YNFKEQ. The length of the CDR3 is 16 residues. The V segment lost 4 bases and the J segment 3 bases; nucleotides outside the gene matches: 5. CDR3 nucleotides: TGTGCCAGCAGCCCTCGGGGGGGGATTGGGGCCAACGTCCTGACTTTC. Translation: CASSPRGGIGANVLTF.

The genes are TRBV18 and TRBJ2-1, with 7 nucleotides matching TRBD2. J gave up 5 bases and V 3 bases, and 7 bases lay outside the gene matches. Per germline, CDR1 KGHSH and CDR2 LQKENI. The CDR3 is made up of 15 amino acids. The CDR3 spells CASSPSGVLNNEQFF. The CDR3 nucleotides read TGTGCCAGCTCACCCAGCGGGGTTTTAAACAATGAGCAGTTCTTC.

This clonotype was counted between two and nine times. The gene calls are TRBV7-9 and TRBJ1-1; TRBD1 matches 8 bases. Germline V gene lookup returns CDR1 SEHNR and CDR2 FQNEAQ (reference sequence). J gave up 1 base and V 4 bases, and 5 bases lay outside the gene matches. The CDR3 is made up of 15 amino acids. The DNA of the CDR3 is TGTGCCAGCAGCTCACCAGGGGGCGCGAACACTGAAGCTTTCTTT. This gives the protein CASSSPGGANTEAFF.

The CDR3 region has the DNA TGCAGTGCTAGAGGACCGACTAGCGGGGGGGCCCTGTCCTACAATGAGCAGTTCTTC. Protein: CSARGPTSGGALSYNEQFF. The chain employs TRBV20-1 and TRBJ2-1; 14 bases are a match to TRBD2. The J segment lost 1 base and the V segment lost 1 base, leaving 9 bases of the junction unmatched. There are 19 residues in the CDR3. Germline V gene data show CDR1 as DFQATT and CDR2 as SNEGSKA (reference sequence).

J is TRBJ2-1 and V is TRBV6-2 or TRBV6-3; TRBD2 matches at 10 bases. The V and J ends lost 9 bases and 6 bases, in that order; junction bases with no gene match: 5. CDR3 length equals 13 residues. Germline V gene data show CDR1 as MNHEY and CDR2 as SVGEGT. The CDR3 here is CASAGTSVNEQFF. As DNA, the CDR3 is TGTGCCAGTGCCGGGACTAGCGTCAATGAGCAGTTCTTC.

The CDR3 spells CSARPRRGTYEQYF. CDR3 nucleotides: TGCAGTGCTAGACCCCGACGGGGTACCTACGAGCAGTACTTC. The chain has TRBV20-1 and TRBJ2-7; a possible D gene is TRBD2 (5 bases). The CDR3 is 14 amino acids. The germline gives CDR1 DFQATT, CDR2 SNEGSKA (reference sequence). The V end lost 2 bases, the J end lost 2 bases, and 13 bases lay between the germline ends.

This clonotype came up a few times. The rearrangement joins TRBV5-6 to TRBJ1-1, with D perhaps matching TRBD1 (6 bases). Trimming removed 5 bases from V and 1 base from J, with 15 bases in between. Germline lookup yields CDR1 SGHDT and CDR2 YYEEEE. The CDR3 consists of 15 residues. Here the CDR3 reads CASSKQGLKNTEAFF. The CDR3 region has the DNA TGTGCCAGCAGTAAACAGGGACTCAAGAACACTGAAGCTTTCTTT.

V usage is TRBV6-5 and J usage is TRBJ1-1; 8 nucleotides agree with TRBD1. The CDR3 extends over 16 amino acids. Germline V gene lookup returns CDR1 MNHEY and CDR2 SVGAGI. V was clipped by 0 bases and J by 0 bases; unmatched bases: 3. The CDR3 is CASSYSAGGLNTEAFF. The DNA of the CDR3 is TGTGCCAGCAGTTACTCAGCAGGGGGCTTGAACACTGAAGCTTTCTTT.